One sample yielded the 17 T cell receptor beta chains listed below, sequenced in a study of blood T cell repertoires in COVID-19. Profiling relied on immunoSEQ multiplex PCR, and the TCRdb table lists in-frame clones only, not all of them. Counted here are approximately 360,000 clones, approximately 88% occurring once; the ten biggest clones make up about 0.89%. The sequencing sample was made of PBMCs or T cells enriched from blood (not recorded which). The origin of the receptors is a woman aged 25-40 years with acute COVID-19.

The chain links TRBV7-9 to TRBJ2-7; possible D gene TRBD1, 5 bases. Trimming removed 1 base at V and 0 bases at J, with 7 bases between. This CDR3 has 14 amino acids. CDR1 is SEHNR, CDR2 FQNEAQ, per germline (reference sequence). CDR3 protein: CASSLGTLSYEQYF. The DNA of the CDR3 is TGTGCCAGCAGCTTAGGGACACTCTCCTACGAGCAGTACTTC.

The chain recombines TRBV7-9 with TRBJ1-6; possible D gene TRBD1, 5 bases. The CDR3 is 17 amino acids. With 4 bases removed from V and 8 bases from J, the gap between germline ends came to 21 bases. The germline gives CDR1 SEHNR, CDR2 FQNEAQ (reference sequence). The CDR3 DNA reads TGTGCCAGCAGCTCCTTCGGAGGGGCGCAAAGAGATTCACCCCTCCACTTT. Residues: CASSSFGGAQRDSPLHF.

The rearrangement links TRBV9 to TRBJ1-4; 8 bases are a match to TRBD1. J gave up 6 bases and V 3 bases, and 7 bases lay outside the gene matches. CDR1 is SGDLS, CDR2 YYNGEE, per germline. CDR3 length: 15 amino acids. The CDR3 region is CASSAETGAYEKLFF. The CDR3 bases are TGTGCCAGCAGCGCCGAGACAGGGGCCTATGAAAAACTGTTTTTT.

Remarks on this clone: This same CDR3 is encoded by further DNA sequences in the sample. The rearrangement joins TRBV10-3 to TRBJ2-7; D gene unclear. In germline, CDR1 is ENHRY, CDR2 SYGVKD. Trimming cost V 2 bases and J 5 bases, with 4 bases left between them. The CDR3 covers 11 residues. The CDR3 here is CAISERDEQYF. In DNA form, the CDR3 reads TGTGCCATCAGTGAGCGGGACGAGCAGTACTTC.

The chain recombines TRBV9 with TRBJ1-2; possibly TRBD1 for D (5 bases). The CDR3 sequence is 14 residues long. V was shortened by 3 bases and J by 9 bases, with 18 bases between the two germline ends. Germline CDR1 SGDLS, CDR2 YYNGEE. CDR3 residues: CASSATGTAPRYTF. The DNA of the CDR3 is TGTGCCAGCAGCGCAACCGGGACTGCCCCACGCTACACCTTC. Variable domain in full (rest from reference TRBV9 and TRBJ1-2): DSGVTQTPKHLITATGQRVTLRCSPRSGDLSVYWYQQSLDQGLQFLIQYYNGEERAKGNILERFSAQQFPDLHSELNLSSLELGDSALYFCASSATGTAPRYTFGSGTRLTVV.

The J gene is TRBJ1-2, the V gene TRBV7-9; D is undetermined. The CDR3 has 16 amino acids. Germline V gene sequence: CDR1 SEHNR, CDR2 FQNEAQ (reference sequence). Trimming shortened V by 5 bases and J by 3 bases, and 19 bases separated the two germline ends. The CDR3: CASSAQEESPYYGYTF. Written as DNA, the CDR3 is TGTGCCAGCAGCGCCCAGGAGGAGTCTCCCTACTATGGCTACACCTTC.

The chain carries TRBV3-1 (or the pseudogene TRBV3-2) and TRBJ1-5; no definite D call. V was shortened by 1 base and J by 3 bases, with 10 bases between the two germline ends. The CDR3 extends over 15 amino acids. In germline, CDR1 is LGHDT, CDR2 YNNKEL (reference sequence). CDR3 nucleotides: TGTGCCAGCAGCCAAGGACGCGGGTTCAATCAGCCCCAGCATTTT. Its translation: CASSQGRGFNQPQHF.

The chain is built from TRBV4-3 and TRBJ1-2; 9 bases match TRBD1. The CDR3 totals 17 residues. The V and J ends lost 0 bases and 7 bases, in that order; junction bases with no gene match: 12. CDR1 is LGHNA, CDR2 YSLEER, per germline. The CDR3 spells CASSQDSAPTGGTGYTF. The CDR3 region has the DNA TGCGCCAGCAGCCAAGATTCCGCCCCCACAGGGGGCACTGGCTACACCTTC.

This chain uses TRBV14 with TRBJ2-3, with 9 bases lining up with TRBD2. This CDR3 has 17 residues. Germline V gene lookup returns CDR1 SGHDN and CDR2 FVKESK. The ends lost 2 bases at V and 5 bases at J; junction bases unmatched: 11. The CDR3 DNA sequence: TGTGCCAGCAGCCAAACGCTAGCGGGGCTCTCCGGAGATACGCAGTATTTT. Residues: CASSQTLAGLSGDTQYF.

The chain employs TRBV2 and TRBJ2-7; weak D call: TRBD1 (6 bases). The germline V gene has CDR1 SNHLY and CDR2 FYNNEI. The V and J ends lost 3 bases and 3 bases respectively, with 12 bases between them. The CDR3 has 14 amino acids. CDR3 coding DNA: TGTGCCAGCAGTGAGTACAGGGACCGCTACGAGCAGTACTTC. Translating gives CASSEYRDRYEQYF.

The V call is TRBV7-3, the J call TRBJ1-6, with D hard to call. This CDR3 region has 16 residues. Trimming pared 5 bases from V and 1 base from J, leaving 12 bases between. Looked up from germline, CDR1 is SGHTA and CDR2 is FQGTGA. CDR3 in DNA: TGTGCCAGCAGCCCCGAGCGGAGGTCCTATAATTCACCCCTCCACTTT. Its translation is CASSPERRSYNSPLHF. The full variable domain, its missing parts supplied by reference TRBV7-3 and TRBJ1-6, is GAGVSQTPSNKVTEKGKYVELRCDPISGHTALYWYRQSLGQGPEFLIYFQGTGAADDSGLPNDRFFAVRPEGSVSTLKIQRTERGDSAVYLCASSPERRSYNSPLHFGNGTRLTVT.

The chain is built from TRBV30 and TRBJ1-5; 7 bases map to TRBD1. The V and J ends lost 5 bases and 4 bases, in that order; junction bases with no gene match: 2. The CDR3 is 12 residues long. The V gene's germline CDR1 is GTSNPN and CDR2 SVGIG (reference sequence). The CDR3 region is CAWGDRNQPQHF. CDR3 DNA: TGTGCCTGGGGGGACAGAAATCAGCCCCAGCATTTT.

The chain links TRBV3-1 (or the pseudogene TRBV3-2) to TRBJ1-6; no firm D call. The V and J ends lost 3 bases and 4 bases respectively, with 7 bases between them. Germline CDR1 LGHDT, CDR2 YNNKEL (reference sequence). The CDR3 sequence is 14 residues long. CDR3 in amino acids: CASSHNKYNSPLHF. CDR3 bases: TGTGCCAGCAGCCACAACAAATATAATTCACCCCTCCACTTT.

V and J are TRBV10-3 and TRBJ1-3; D not resolved. Germline values: CDR1 ENHRY, CDR2 SYGVKD. The ends were cut back, 9 bases at V and 0 bases at J, with 9 bases in the middle. The length of the CDR3 is 13 residues. The CDR3 loop is CAIGRDSGNTIYF. In DNA, the CDR3 is TGTGCCATTGGTCGGGACTCTGGAAACACCATATATTTT.

The chain is built from TRBV15 and TRBJ1-4, with TRBD1 matching 9 bases. The CDR3 is 13 amino acids. V was pared by 5 bases and J by 6 bases, with 1 base of the junction left unmatched. Germline lookup yields CDR1 LNHNV and CDR2 YYDKDF (reference sequence). The CDR3 nucleotides read TGTGCCACCAGCTGGACAGGGGATGAAAAACTGTTTTTT. Its translation is CATSWTGDEKLFF. Complete variable domain (other parts from reference TRBV15 and TRBJ1-4): DAMVIQNPRYQVTQFGKPVTLSCSQTLNHNVMYWYQQKSSQAPKLLFHYYDKDFNNEADTPDNFQSRRPNTSFCFLDIRSPGLGDTAMYLCATSWTGDEKLFFGSGTQLSVL.

The chain couples TRBV4-2 to TRBJ2-1; D remains unclear. Germline-derived CDR1 and CDR2 are LGHNA and YNFKEQ. The CDR3 is 15 amino acids. Deletions cut 0 bases from V and 9 bases from J, with 15 bases between. The CDR3 protein is CASSQDPLEASEQFF. As DNA, the CDR3 is TGTGCCAGCAGCCAAGATCCCCTAGAAGCTAGTGAGCAGTTCTTC.

This chain uses TRBV7-3 with TRBJ1-4; TRBD1 might be the D (6 bases). Trimming stripped 5 bases from V and 8 bases from J, with 12 bases between. Germline V CDR1 and CDR2: SGHTA, FQGTGA. The CDR3 is 13 residues long. In nucleotides, the CDR3 is TGTGCCAGCAGCCTCGCGGGGGGCGAAAAACTGTTTTTT. This sequence encodes CASSLAGGEKLFF.